Below are 8 T cell receptor beta chains sequenced from a single sample in a study of cytomegalovirus exposure and HLA in healthy donors. It was with 60 Vbeta and 13 Jbeta primers that the PCR ran. Assay used: immunoSEQ multiplex PCR; TCRdb lists only in-frame clones, some missing. The sample includes approximately 150,000 clones, about 78% of them seen just once. Specimen: PBMCs. The receptors were sampled from a woman aged 45-65 years in good health and CMV-seropositive.

V usage is TRBV4-1 and J usage is TRBJ2-3; 11 nucleotides align to TRBD2. This CDR3 is 18 amino acids long. The germline V gene encodes CDR1 MGHRA and CDR2 YSYEKL. With 5 bases clipped from V and 2 bases from J, the junction kept 12 bases outside the gene matches. CDR3 in amino acids: CASSIGGVAGGPTDTQYF. CDR3 nucleotides: TGCGCCAGCAGCATTGGTGGGGTAGCGGGGGGGCCCACAGATACGCAGTATTTT.

The CDR3 region has the DNA TGCGCCAGCAGCTCATCCTTCGGGGGGCGGAACACTGAAGCTTTCTTT. Amino acids: CASSSSFGGRNTEAFF. The chain recombines TRBV5-1 with TRBJ1-1; weak D call: TRBD1 (6 bases). V was trimmed by 3 bases and J by 1 base, leaving 16 bases between them. CDR1 is SGHRS, CDR2 YFSETQ, per germline. CDR3 size: 16 residues. The variable domain in full, with the rest retrieved from reference TRBV5-1 and TRBJ1-1, is KAGVTQTPRYLIKTRGQQVTLSCSPISGHRSVSWYQQTPGQGLQFLFEYFSETQRNKGNFPGRFSGRQFSNSRSEMNVSTLELGDSALYLCASSSSFGGRNTEAFFGQGTRLTVV.

V usage is TRBV5-5 and J usage is TRBJ1-1; 12 positions match TRBD1. V gave up 4 bases and J gave up 8 bases; unmatched junction bases: 9. CDR1 is SGHKS, CDR2 YYEKEE, per germline (reference sequence). The CDR3 spans 15 residues. The CDR3 nucleotides read TGTGCCAGCAGCACTGGGGCCGGGACAGGGGGCGAAGCTTTCTTT. Protein product: CASSTGAGTGGEAFF.

This rearrangement joins TRBV30 to TRBJ1-6, with unresolved D. The length of the CDR3 is 14 residues. Between the trimmed V and J ends, which lost 0 bases and 1 base, there was a span of 4 bases. Germline CDR1 and CDR2: GTSNPN and SVGIG (reference sequence). The CDR3 loop is CAWSVRSYNSPLHF. For the CDR3, the DNA is TGTGCCTGGAGTGTGAGGTCCTATAATTCACCCCTCCACTTT.

V usage is TRBV6-1 and J usage is TRBJ1-2, with TRBD1 identical over 9 bases. Germline V gives CDR1 MNHNS, CDR2 SASEGT. This CDR3 contains 15 residues. The junction had 10 bases not matched to a gene; V was cut back by 7 bases and J by 4 bases. CDR3 in amino acids: CASTVQDRGPYGYTF. DNA for the CDR3: TGTGCCAGCACGGTCCAGGACAGGGGCCCCTATGGCTACACCTTC.

The J gene is TRBJ2-5, the V gene TRBV7-6, with D hard to call. The CDR3 extends over 14 amino acids. Per the germline V gene, CDR1 is SGHVS and CDR2 is FNYEAQ. Trimming removed 5 bases at V and 7 bases at J, with 17 bases between. The CDR3 protein is CASSPPRIPVTQYF. In DNA form, the CDR3 reads TGTGCCAGCAGCCCCCCGAGGATCCCAGTGACCCAGTACTTC.

This rearrangement joins TRBV27 to TRBJ1-2, with TRBD1 matching over 7 bases. The germline V gene encodes CDR1 MNHEY and CDR2 SMNVEV (reference sequence). With V trimmed by 5 bases and J by 6 bases, 18 bases remained unmatched. CDR3 size: 17 residues. This CDR3 is CASSQGTAHRISDGYTF. The CDR3 bases are TGTGCCAGCAGTCAGGGGACAGCCCATAGGATTTCCGATGGCTACACCTTC.

The V gene is TRBV7-3, the J gene TRBJ2-2, with D possibly TRBD1 on 5 matching bases. Trimming shortened V by 2 bases and J by 0 bases, and 10 bases separated the two germline ends. The CDR3 extends over 16 amino acids. The germline V gene has CDR1 SGHTA and CDR2 FQGTGA. The CDR3 sequence is CASSLLGAANTGELFF. CDR3 DNA sequence: TGTGCCAGCAGCTTACTTGGGGCCGCGAACACCGGGGAGCTGTTTTTT.